This T cell receptor beta chain was sequenced during a study of blood T cell repertoires in COVID-19 (dated by TCRdb to the early 2020s). Some background on the complete study: Collaborator samples came from the United States, Italy and Spain and covered acute and convalescent phases of COVID-19. The material from the prospective study consisted of cDNA or gDNA derived from T cells, B-cell-depleted T cells, or PBMCs. Subjects who had been exposed to COVID-19, were actively infected with it, or had recovered from it provided the deeply sampled blood TCRbeta repertoires that made up the dataset. A freely available public database, intended as a resource for researchers studying the immune response to SARS-CoV-2, is where the repertoires were released. The samples were drawn from the first 160 participants of the ongoing ImmuneRACE study and from 950 to 1,500 subjects provided by 6 global collaborators. Sample metadata almost always included a de-identified subject ID, COVID-19 status, age in years and sex. HLA class I and class II types, where available, came from metadata supplied by the sample provider rather than from assay-based typing.

The immunoSEQ Assay, a bias-controlled multiplex PCR, was used to amplify TCRbeta CDR3 regions from genomic DNA. Per the authors' processing: The number of nucleated cells in each sample was estimated by amplification of reference gene primers within the assay. To quantify the absolute abundance of each unique TCRbeta CDR3 rearrangement, sequence reads were collapsed and filtered. Productive Simpson clonality was computed per sample as the square root of Simpson's diversity index over productive rearrangements. The table comes from immuneACCESS by way of TCRdb, which keeps in-frame sequences with V and J called. Part of the clones is missing from these tables; in studies checked, under half for an unresolved V gene and the rest for unknown reasons. The V and J calls and clone size are taken from that table; D and trimming were inferred from the DNA. The sample includes 360,000 or so clones, with about nine tenths observed a single time. Of the sample, 1.7% is held by the ten largest clones.

Of note for this clone: Its specific antigen is unknown. Base qualities were left out, and no much larger clone turns up one base away.

In the germline V gene, CDR1 corresponds to MGHRA and CDR2 to YSYEKL. From the cysteine up to the phenylalanine, the CDR3 has a length of 16 residues. The entry retains the CDR3 DNA only, 48 bases that are in frame from base 1. V was cut back by 4 bases and J by 4 bases, leaving a gap of 14 bases between them. In the prospective study, participants were 18 to 89 years old, resided in 24 geographic areas of the United States, and were enrolled through a virtual design. In the prospective study, cohorts were assigned on the basis of participant-reported clinical history obtained from a screening survey and a study questionnaire. For ImmuneRACE Cohort 3, a participant was defined as recovered based on two consecutive negative NP/OP PCR tests, clearance by a healthcare professional, or resolution of symptoms. Each participant in the prospective study had whole blood, serum and a nasopharyngeal or oropharyngeal swab collected by mobile phlebotomists. Participants in the prospective study had the option to provide additional blood draws and questionnaires over a roughly two-month period. Prospective study blood samples were shipped either frozen or at room temperature before DNA extraction.

The paper's findings and limits, for the study overall: Clinical and demographic metadata were provided uncurated, with the amount varying by source and participant.

This clonotype was obtained from a woman aged 30 to 39 who had recovered from COVID-19. The rearrangement combines TRBV4-1 with TRBJ1-6; no D gene call is confident. The material sequenced was PBMCs or T cells enriched from blood (not recorded which). In nucleotides, the sequence is TGCGCCAGCAGCCCTCCCTTCTCACAATATAATTCACCCCTCCACTTT. Its protein product is CASSPPFSQYNSPLHF.